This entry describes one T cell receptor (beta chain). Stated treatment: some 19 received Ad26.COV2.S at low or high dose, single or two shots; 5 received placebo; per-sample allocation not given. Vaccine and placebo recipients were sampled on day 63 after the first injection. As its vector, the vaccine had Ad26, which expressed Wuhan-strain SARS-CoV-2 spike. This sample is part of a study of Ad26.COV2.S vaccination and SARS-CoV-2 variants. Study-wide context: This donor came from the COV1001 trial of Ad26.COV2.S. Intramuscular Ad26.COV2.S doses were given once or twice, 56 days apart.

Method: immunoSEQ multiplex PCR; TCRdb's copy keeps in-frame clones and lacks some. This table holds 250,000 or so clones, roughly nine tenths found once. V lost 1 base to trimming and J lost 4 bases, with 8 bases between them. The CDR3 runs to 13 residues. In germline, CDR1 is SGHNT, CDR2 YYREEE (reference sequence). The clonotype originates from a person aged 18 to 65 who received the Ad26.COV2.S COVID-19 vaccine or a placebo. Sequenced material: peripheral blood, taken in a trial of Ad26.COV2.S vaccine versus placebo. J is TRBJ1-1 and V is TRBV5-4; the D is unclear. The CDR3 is CASSLPGFTEAFF. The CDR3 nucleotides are TGTGCCAGCAGCTTGCCAGGCTTCACTGAAGCTTTCTTT.